These 9 T cell receptor beta chains share one sample of origin, sequenced in a study of circulating CD8 cells and anti-PD-1 response in melanoma. TCR libraries were prepared from about 16 ng of total RNA with the QIAseq Immune Repertoire TCR panel. TCRdb recomputed calls from the reads with MiXCR, one row per CDR3 protein. The repertoire has around 230 distinct CDR3 sequences, 15% to 20% of them found once; the top ten carry around a third. Sorting of live CD3+CD8+TCRalphabeta+ cells by PD-1 and/or TIGIT gave four subsets. This sample comprised CD8+ T cells from PBMCs, obtained at baseline or after one month of anti-PD-1 therapy (not recorded which). The receptor set was obtained from a human donor with melanoma.

This clonotype counts as medium-sized (0.01 to 0.1%). The chain combines TRBV7-3 with TRBJ2-1; 8 bases are a match to TRBD2. The CDR3 has 15 amino acids. Germline-derived CDR1 and CDR2 are SGHTA and FQGTGA. The ends lost 5 bases at V and 8 bases at J; junction bases unmatched: 11. CDR3 bases: TGTGCCAGCAGCGGCACGGGGGGGGCCCTCGATGAGCAGTTCTTC. Its protein is CASSGTGGALDEQFF.

This clonotype was recorded once. The rearrangement joins TRBV10-2 to TRBJ2-7; D remains ambiguous. Germline loops: CDR1 WSHSY, CDR2 SAAADI. CDR3 length: 11 amino acids. The V gene lost 3 bases and the J gene lost 9 bases, with 9 bases spanning the gap. The CDR3 DNA sequence: TGCGCCAGCAGTGAACGTTACACGCAGTACTTC. Encoded protein: CASSERYTQYF.

Of note for this clonotype: A far larger clone is just one base off, so this is likely a read error. The rearrangement links TRBV27 to TRBJ2-7; unclear D gene. This CDR3 is 12 amino acids long. Trimming left V 4 bases short and J 7 bases short, with 11 bases between. Germline V gene sequence: CDR1 MNHEY, CDR2 SMNVEV (reference sequence). The CDR3 region is CASSSTDNEQYF. The CDR3 nucleotides read TGTGCCAGCAGTTCCACAGACAATGAGCAGTACTTC.

The chain recombines TRBV20-1 with TRBJ2-3; weak D call: TRBD2 (5 bases). There are 15 residues in the CDR3. Per germline, CDR1 DFQATT and CDR2 SNEGSKA (reference sequence). The ends were cut back, 0 bases at V and 0 bases at J, with 10 bases in the middle. The CDR3 DNA sequence: TGCAGTGCTAGAGATATTGGGGAGAGCACAGATACGCAGTATTTT. Amino acid sequence: CSARDIGESTDTQYF.

In its sample, this clonotype is medium-sized. The chain combines TRBV13 with TRBJ2-3; D unresolved. The V end lost 5 bases, the J end lost 6 bases, and 9 bases lay between the germline ends. Germline CDR1 reads PRHDT; CDR2 reads FYEKMQ (reference sequence). This CDR3 comprises 12 residues. This chain's CDR3 is CASSPRRDTQYF. The CDR3 region has the DNA TGTGCCAGCAGCCCCCGAAGGGATACGCAGTATTTT.

In this sample, this clonotype is large. This sequence joins TRBV4-1 and TRBJ2-1; a weak D match, TRBD2 (6 bases). Looked up from germline, CDR1 is MGHRA and CDR2 is YSYEKL. The CDR3 loop spans 17 amino acids. V lost 5 bases and J 9 bases, leaving 26 bases between the germline ends. For the CDR3, the DNA is TGCGCCAGCAGCGAAACCGCGGGACCCCACACCGCCGGTGAGCAGTTCTTC. Translating it yields CASSETAGPHTAGEQFF.

This clonotype counts as hyperexpanded. V gene TRBV7-2 combines with J gene TRBJ2-7; a weak D match, TRBD2 (7 bases). CDR1 and CDR2 from the germline V gene are SGHTA and FQGNSA. The V gene lost 2 bases and the J gene lost 7 bases, with 15 bases spanning the gap. CDR3 size: 14 residues. CDR3 loop: CASSLQLGGREQYF. The CDR3 coding sequence is TGTGCCAGCAGCTTACAGTTGGGGGGGCGGGAGCAGTACTTC.

This clonotype is classed as medium-sized. V usage is TRBV5-6 and J usage is TRBJ1-2, with TRBD1 identical over 8 bases. The CDR3 runs 14 residues. Looked up from germline, CDR1 is SGHDT and CDR2 is YYEEEE. Losses at the gene ends were 1 base for V and 7 bases for J; bases not matched to a gene: 6. DNA for the CDR3: TGTGCCAGCAGCTTGCTCAGGGGGCCGGTTGGCTACACCTTC. It is translated as CASSLLRGPVGYTF.

By sample fraction, this clonotype is large. The V and J genes are TRBV20-1 and TRBJ2-5, with 9 positions matching TRBD1. CDR1 and CDR2 from the germline V gene are DFQATT and SNEGSKA (reference sequence). The CDR3 is made up of 14 amino acids. Trimming cost V 0 bases and J 5 bases; bases outside gene matches: 4. CDR3 in DNA: TGCAGTGCTAGAGATTTAGACAGGGGGGAGACCCAGTACTTC. Translated: CSARDLDRGETQYF.